The present entry profiles one T cell receptor beta chain with its context. This sample was included in a study of blood T cell repertoires in COVID-19. TCRdb's table, derived via immunoSEQ multiplex PCR, lists solely in-frame clones and lacks some. The sample yields 200,000 or so clones, 85% to 90% seen once. Germline V gene data show CDR1 as SGHNT and CDR2 as YYREEE (reference sequence). Trimming removed 1 base from V and 4 bases from J; junction bases left unmatched: 6. CDR3 length equals 16 residues. This rearrangement joins TRBV5-4 to TRBJ2-5; 11 nucleotides align to TRBD2. Material: peripheral blood. This TCR was sampled from an elderly man with acute or convalescent COVID-19. The CDR3, as DNA: TGTGCCAGCAGCTTGAGTAGCGGGAGGGCCGTAGAGACCCAGTACTTC. Translation: CASSLSSGRAVETQYF. The full variable domain, its missing parts supplied by reference TRBV5-4 and TRBJ2-5, is ETGVTQSPTHLIKTRGQQVTLRCSSQSGHNTVSWYQQALGQGPQFIFQYYREEENGRGNFPPRFSGLQFPNYSSELNVNALELDDSALYLCASSLSSGRAVETQYFGPGTRLLVL.